These 19 T cell receptor beta chains were sequenced from one sample in a study of T-cell reconstitution after alpha-beta-depleted transplantation in children. The authors prepared the TCRbeta library with unique molecular identifiers. One entry per CDR3 protein results from TCRdb running MiXCR on the PCR reads. Of some 490,000 distinct CDR3 sequences in the sample, under 15% were seen once. The source material was PBMCs from the stem cell graft donor, sampled from the stem cell graft. All receptors come from a human donor who donated a stem cell graft to a child with combined immunodeficiency.

The chain has TRBV7-9 and TRBJ2-5; 9 bases match TRBD2. Germline CDR1 is SEHNR and CDR2 is FQNEAQ (reference sequence). Unmatched junction bases numbered 11, after V lost 5 bases and J lost 1 base. The CDR3 is 17 amino acids. The CDR3 sequence is CASSDLIKRGAQETQYF. CDR3 sequence (DNA): TGTGCCAGCAGCGACCTCATAAAGCGGGGGGCCCAAGAGACCCAGTACTTC.

Many counts were recorded for this clonotype. The chain is built from TRBV20-1 and TRBJ2-3; 7 bases are shared with TRBD2. Germline CDR1 is DFQATT and CDR2 is SNEGSKA (reference sequence). This CDR3 contains 15 residues. V trimming: 2 bases; J trimming: 2 bases; junction bases outside the gene matches: 7. The DNA of the CDR3 is TGCAGTGCTAGACCCCCCGGGACTAACACAGATACGCAGTATTTT. The encoded protein is CSARPPGTNTDTQYF.

This clonotype was recorded many times. The chain combines TRBV29-1 with TRBJ2-3, with D perhaps being TRBD1 or TRBD2 (5 bases each). With 1 base removed from V and 4 bases from J, the gap between germline ends came to 18 bases. Germline V gene lookup returns CDR1 SQVTM and CDR2 ANQGSEA. The CDR3 totals 16 residues. The DNA of the CDR3 is TGCAGCGTTGAAGGGCTCAGGGAGCTTAGGGCAGATACGCAGTATTTT. It codes for CSVEGLRELRADTQYF.

There are many counts of this clonotype. V and J are TRBV14 and TRBJ2-3, with D tentatively TRBD1 (5 bases). The CDR3 is made up of 14 amino acids. The V gene lost 1 base and the J gene lost 2 bases, with 7 bases spanning the gap. CDR1 is SGHDN and CDR2 is FVKESK in the germline V gene. CDR3 loop: CASSQGTPTDTQYF. The CDR3 DNA is TGTGCCAGCAGCCAAGGGACACCCACAGATACGCAGTATTTT.

This clonotype has ten or more counts. This chain uses TRBV12-3 or TRBV12-4 with TRBJ1-1; no reliable D call. Trimming took 5 bases from V and 4 from J, leaving 11 bases between them. The CDR3 sequence is 13 residues long. The CDR3 DNA reads as TGTGCCAGCAGTGGTGGCACGGCCACTGAAGCTTTCTTT. Protein product: CASSGGTATEAFF.

CDR3 DNA sequence: TGTGCCAGCAGCCGGGCACTGAGCTCTGGGGCCAACGTCCTGACTTTC. Protein product: CASSRALSSGANVLTF. The chain joins TRBV3-1 to TRBJ2-6; D is undetermined. The germline gives CDR1 LGHDT, CDR2 YNNKEL (reference sequence). V dropped 4 bases and J dropped 0 bases, with 10 bases sitting between them. The CDR3 loop spans 16 amino acids.

V usage is TRBV6-5 and J usage is TRBJ2-5; TRBD2 matches 7 bases. Trimming cost V 2 bases and J 5 bases; bases outside gene matches: 14. This CDR3 region has 17 residues. Germline CDR1 and CDR2: MNHEY and SVGAGI. This CDR3 reads CASSYNRPSGLGETQYF. In DNA, the CDR3 is TGTGCCAGCAGTTACAATAGGCCTAGCGGCCTGGGCGAGACCCAGTACTTC.

This clonotype was seen a few times. This chain connects TRBV24-1 to TRBJ1-5; D uncertain. Trimming shortened V by 4 bases and J by 9 bases, and 15 bases separated the two germline ends. Germline CDR1 reads KGHDR; CDR2 reads SFDVKD. The CDR3 length is 14 residues. The CDR3 loop is CATSDSGDSRPQHF. DNA for the CDR3: TGTGCCACCAGTGACTCAGGAGACTCACGGCCCCAGCATTTT.

There are many counts of this clonotype. The chain is built from TRBV18 and TRBJ1-1; TRBD1 might be the D (5 bases). In germline, CDR1 is KGHSH, CDR2 LQKENI. The CDR3 covers 14 residues. V gave up 2 bases and J gave up 4 bases, with 11 bases separating them. CDR3 protein: CASSPNGGSTEAFF. The CDR3 coding sequence is TGTGCCAGCTCACCAAACGGGGGATCCACTGAAGCTTTCTTT.

The chain couples TRBV6-5 to TRBJ2-3; D is uncertain. V was shortened by 2 bases and J by 4 bases, with 10 bases between the two germline ends. CDR1 is MNHEY and CDR2 is SVGAGI in the germline V gene. This CDR3 comprises 14 residues. The CDR3 DNA follows: TGTGCCAGCAGTTACGCAGTCCAAGCAGATACGCAGTATTTT. It is translated as CASSYAVQADTQYF.

In its sample, this clonotype was seen many times. This chain uses TRBV10-3 with TRBJ2-1; no definite D call. This CDR3 region has 12 residues. Between the trimmed V and J ends, which lost 3 bases and 5 bases, there was a span of 5 bases. Looked up from germline, CDR1 is ENHRY and CDR2 is SYGVKD. CDR3 nucleotide sequence: TGTGCCATCAGTGATGAACACAATGAGCAGTTCTTC. Its protein product is CAISDEHNEQFF.

The V and J genes are TRBV20-1 and TRBJ2-7; 10 positions agree with TRBD2. CDR3 length equals 13 residues. CDR1 DFQATT and CDR2 SNEGSKA come from the germline V gene (reference sequence). Trimming at V came to 1 base and at J to 4 bases, leaving 1 base not matched to a gene. The CDR3 DNA reads TGCAGTGCTAGAGTAGCGGGGGGATACGAGCAGTACTTC. Its protein is CSARVAGGYEQYF.

The sample holds many counts of this clonotype. This chain uses TRBV6-5 with TRBJ1-3; no clear D gene. V was trimmed by 2 bases and J by 2 bases, leaving 7 bases between them. The CDR3 runs to 14 residues. Looked up from germline, CDR1 is MNHEY and CDR2 is SVGAGI. The CDR3 DNA sequence: TGTGCCAGCAGTTACGGCGGGGCTGGAAACACCATATATTTT. This translates into CASSYGGAGNTIYF.

Many counts were recorded for this clonotype. The V and J genes are TRBV9 and TRBJ2-7, with D tentatively TRBD2 (6 bases). Germline CDR1 reads SGDLS; CDR2 reads YYNGEE. The V gene lost 0 bases and the J gene lost 0 bases, with 10 bases spanning the gap. This CDR3 contains 15 residues. CDR3 amino acids: CASSVGGTLSYEQYF. In nucleotides, the CDR3 is TGTGCCAGCAGCGTAGGCGGGACCCTCTCCTACGAGCAGTACTTC.

The sample holds a few counts of this clonotype. The chain links TRBV7-9 to TRBJ2-3; no firm D call. Germline CDR1 SEHNR, CDR2 FQNEAQ (reference sequence). V gave up 2 bases and J gave up 2 bases, with 8 bases separating them. This CDR3 is 14 amino acids long. The CDR3 DNA reads TGTGCCAGCAGCTTAACAGAATCCACAGATACGCAGTATTTT. It yields the protein CASSLTESTDTQYF. The entire variable domain, with the rest obtained from reference TRBV7-9 and TRBJ2-3, is as follows: DTGVSQNPRHKITKRGQNVTFRCDPISEHNRLYWYRQTLGQGPEFLTYFQNEAQLEKSRLLSDRFSAERPKGSFSTLEIQRTEQGDSAMYLCASSLTESTDTQYFGPGTRLTVL.

This clonotype showed up many times. The chain has TRBV4-3 and TRBJ2-1; 9 bases match TRBD1. V lost 0 bases to trimming and J lost 7 bases; unmatched junction nucleotides: 7. Germline assignment: CDR1 LGHNA and CDR2 YSLEER. The CDR3 length is 16 residues. The chain's CDR3 is CASSQDPTGGRNEQFF. The CDR3 DNA is TGCGCCAGCAGCCAAGATCCCACAGGGGGCCGGAATGAGCAGTTCTTC.

This chain joins TRBV5-1 and TRBJ2-4; D perhaps matches TRBD1 (5 bases). Germline V gene sequence: CDR1 SGHRS, CDR2 YFSETQ. CDR3 length: 14 amino acids. V was trimmed by 5 bases and J by 0 bases, leaving 9 bases between them. As DNA, the CDR3 is TGCGCCAGCAGTGTGGGGCAAGCCAAAAACATTCAGTACTTC. This sequence encodes CASSVGQAKNIQYF. Supplemented by reference TRBV5-1 and TRBJ2-4, the full variable domain reads KAGVTQTPRYLIKTRGQQVTLSCSPISGHRSVSWYQQTPGQGLQFLFEYFSETQRNKGNFPGRFSGRQFSNSRSEMNVSTLELGDSALYLCASSVGQAKNIQYFGAGTRLSVL.

This clonotype was counted a few times. V and J are TRBV6-2 or TRBV6-3 and TRBJ2-5; D possibly corresponds to TRBD2 (6 bases). The V and J ends lost 6 bases and 4 bases respectively, with 18 bases between them. The CDR3 sequence is 15 residues long. The germline gives CDR1 MNHEY, CDR2 SVGEGT. The CDR3: CASREAGLGVETQYF. In DNA, the CDR3 is TGTGCCAGCAGGGAGGCGGGGTTAGGGGTAGAGACCCAGTACTTC.

For this clonotype: The junction shows a germline mismatch at one end, possibly a read error. V is TRBV29-1 and J is TRBJ2-3, with a tentative D call TRBD2 (5 bases). CDR1 SQVTM and CDR2 ANQGSEA come from the germline V gene. The CDR3 consists of 15 residues. CDR3 sequence reads: CSVERTDQGGDTEYF. Written as DNA, the CDR3 is TGCAGCGTTGAAAGGACGGATCAAGGAGGTGATACGGAGTATTTT.